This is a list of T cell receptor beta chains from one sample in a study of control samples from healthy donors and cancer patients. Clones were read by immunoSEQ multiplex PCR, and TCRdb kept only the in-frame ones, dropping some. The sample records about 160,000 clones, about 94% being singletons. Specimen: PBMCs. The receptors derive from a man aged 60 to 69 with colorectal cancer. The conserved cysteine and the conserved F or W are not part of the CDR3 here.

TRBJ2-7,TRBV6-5,ASSRDRDGSEQY
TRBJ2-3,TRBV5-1,ASSLAQRTTDTQY
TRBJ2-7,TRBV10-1,ASGGPRLLVKYEQY
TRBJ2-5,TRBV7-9,ASDQGLQETQY
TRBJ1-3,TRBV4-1,ASSQEPRGAGAGNTIY
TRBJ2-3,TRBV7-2,ASTYFTDTQY
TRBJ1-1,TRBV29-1,SATITRTEAF
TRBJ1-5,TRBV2,ASRRETGRSQPQH
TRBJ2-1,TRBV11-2,ASSFLVEQF
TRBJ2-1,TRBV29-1,SVEAVGLVPEQF
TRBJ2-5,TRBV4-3,ASSQEVLRDLETQY
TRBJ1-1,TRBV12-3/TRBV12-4,ASSLTENTEAF